This TCR beta chain was obtained from a study of T cell repertoires in ileal Crohn's disease. At the level of the study: Thiopurines (about 10) or anti-TNF agents (18) were given postoperatively to about half.

The time point: inflamed ileum from the surgical specimen. Eligibility required adulthood, ileal or ileocolonic Crohn's disease and indicated ileocolonic resection. Libraries were prepared by immunoSEQ multiplex PCR; TCRdb keeps only in-frame clonotypes and omits some of them. The data show roughly 13,000 clones, with roughly 80% seen just once and over 11% held by the top ten. Sequencing was done on a sample of ileal tissue. The TCR was taken from an adult with Crohn's disease.

This chain's CDR3 is CASSLALAGVDTQYF. The DNA of the CDR3 is TGCGCCAGCAGCTTGGCCCTAGCGGGGGTAGATACGCAGTATTTT. The chain has TRBV5-1 and TRBJ2-3, with 10 bases fitting TRBD2. Per germline, CDR1 SGHRS and CDR2 YFSETQ. The CDR3 consists of 15 residues. The V segment lost 0 bases and the J segment 5 bases; nucleotides outside the gene matches: 3. The full variable domain, in which reference TRBV5-1 and TRBJ2-3 provide the parts outside the CDR3, is KAGVTQTPRYLIKTRGQQVTLSCSPISGHRSVSWYQQTPGQGLQFLFEYFSETQRNKGNFPGRFSGRQFSNSRSEMNVSTLELGDSALYLCASSLALAGVDTQYFGPGTRLTVL.